This T cell receptor (beta chain) stems from a study of T cells after yellow fever vaccination. Study-wide results and caveats: The secondary T-cell response peaked on day 5, not day 15, but was weaker. Clonotype sharing between CD4 and CD8 compartments was small.

This CDR3 has 14 amino acids. Trimming at V came to 4 bases and at J to 4 bases, leaving 3 bases not matched to a gene. Germline V gives CDR1 MNHEY, CDR2 SVGEGT. Using its own MiXCR run on the 5' RACE reads, TCRdb lists one record per CDR3 protein. The sample records some 340,000 distinct CDR3 sequences, about 10% being singletons. This clonotype was observed at least ten times. Its target is unknown. This chain connects TRBV6-2 or TRBV6-3 to TRBJ2-2; TRBD1 matches at 7 bases. The sequencing here drew on CD4+ T cells sorted from PBMCs, taken 45 days after the yellow fever booster vaccination. This TCR came from a man aged 18 to 35 who received the YFV17D yellow fever vaccine. The CDR3 DNA sequence: TGTGCCAGCAGTTTGACAGGGTCCACCGGGGAGCTGTTTTTT. Translated: CASSLTGSTGELFF.